What follows are 9 T cell receptor beta chains derived from one specimen sequenced in a study of T cell clones after liver transplantation. Measured with immunoSEQ multiplex PCR; TCRdb has only the in-frame clones, and not every one. Seen here are approximately 70,000 clones, 80% to 85% observed once, and the top ten hold 2.1%. The starting material was CD4+ T cells from blood, obtained about 50 months after liver transplant. These receptors all stem from a human patient who received a liver transplant. Some T cells here may be from the graft donor.

V and J are TRBV19 and TRBJ1-5; D is undetermined. This CDR3 spans 13 amino acids. The V end was cut by 2 bases, the J end by 2 bases, with 4 bases between. Germline CDR1 is LNHDA and CDR2 is SQIVND (reference sequence). The CDR3 here is CASSINGNQPQHF. CDR3 coding DNA: TGTGCCAGTAGTATAAACGGCAATCAGCCCCAGCATTTT.

This rearrangement joins TRBV7-2 to TRBJ2-3; 15 bases are a match to TRBD2. The CDR3 totals 17 residues. Germline lookup yields CDR1 SGHTA and CDR2 FQGNSA. V gave up 1 base and J gave up 4 bases; unmatched junction bases: 3. The DNA for the CDR3 is TGTGCCAGCAGCTTAGGGGGGACTAGCGGGAGGTCAGATACGCAGTATTTT. Translation: CASSLGGTSGRSDTQYF.

J is TRBJ2-5 and V is TRBV6-6; D may match TRBD1 or TRBD2 (5 bases each). Germline V CDR1 and CDR2: MNHNY, SVGAGI (reference sequence). The V end lost 0 bases, the J end lost 5 bases, and 10 bases lay between the germline ends. The CDR3 is 14 amino acids. For the CDR3, the DNA is TGTGCCAGCAGTTACTCCGGGACGAAGGAGACCCAGTACTTC. It yields the protein CASSYSGTKETQYF.

This chain links TRBV7-2 with TRBJ2-5, with D possibly being TRBD1 (5 bases). Trimming cost V 1 base and J 7 bases, with 7 bases left between them. Germline CDR1 reads SGHTA; CDR2 reads FQGNSA. The CDR3 length is 12 residues. The CDR3 loop is CASSLVQGTQYF. In DNA, the CDR3 is TGTGCCAGCAGCTTAGTCCAGGGGACCCAGTACTTC. Variable domain in full (rest from reference TRBV7-2 and TRBJ2-5): GAGVSQSPSNKVTEKGKDVELRCDPISGHTALYWYRQSLGQGLEFLIYFQGNSAPDKSGLPSDRFSAERTGGSVSTLTIQRTQQEDSAVYLCASSLVQGTQYFGPGTRLLVL.

This clone has only one observation. The gene calls are TRBV5-1 and TRBJ2-2; D may be TRBD2 (5 bases). The V gene lost 4 bases and the J gene lost 5 bases, with 15 bases spanning the gap. The germline V gene has CDR1 SGHRS and CDR2 YFSETQ. The CDR3 covers 15 residues. The CDR3 coding sequence is TGCGCCAGCAGCCCGCTGGAGGATGGTACCGGGGAGCTGTTTTTT. Its translation is CASSPLEDGTGELFF.

This sequence joins TRBV27 and TRBJ1-5; weak D call: TRBD1 (5 bases). Germline V gene lookup returns CDR1 MNHEY and CDR2 SMNVEV (reference sequence). The CDR3 covers 14 residues. With 0 bases removed from V and 4 bases from J, the gap between germline ends came to 7 bases. The CDR3 region is CASSLSQGNQPQHF. CDR3 DNA sequence: TGTGCCAGCAGTTTATCCCAGGGTAATCAGCCCCAGCATTTT.

The V and J genes are TRBV6-6 and TRBJ1-2; D unclear. Germline V gene data show CDR1 as MNHNY and CDR2 as SVGAGI (reference sequence). Trimming removed 11 bases at V and 0 bases at J, with 10 bases between. The CDR3 runs to 12 residues. The CDR3 nucleotides read TGTGCCGCGGGGTTTCCTAACTATGGCTACACCTTC. Amino acids: CAAGFPNYGYTF.

This chain links TRBV5-6 with TRBJ1-2; D ambiguous. The CDR3 is made up of 14 amino acids. V lost 3 bases to trimming and J lost 1 base, with 10 bases between them. Germline V lookup: CDR1 SGHDT, CDR2 YYEEEE. The CDR3 DNA reads TGTGCCAGCAGCTCTGAATTGCGTAACTATGGCTACACCTTC. Protein: CASSSELRNYGYTF.

This clone is termed medium-sized. The V and J genes are TRBV19 and TRBJ1-4; no clear D gene. V lost 5 bases and J 3 bases, leaving 7 bases between the germline ends. The CDR3 sequence is 13 residues long. Germline CDR1 reads LNHDA; CDR2 reads SQIVND (reference sequence). DNA for the CDR3: TGTGCCAGTAGTCTCAATGCTAATGAAAAACTGTTTTTT. Residues: CASSLNANEKLFF. The complete variable domain, with remaining parts taken from reference TRBV19 and TRBJ1-4, reads DGGITQSPKYLFRKEGQNVTLSCEQNLNHDAMYWYRQDPGQGLRLIYYSQIVNDFQKGDIAEGYSVSREKKESFPLTVTSAQKNPTAFYLCASSLNANEKLFFGSGTQLSVL.